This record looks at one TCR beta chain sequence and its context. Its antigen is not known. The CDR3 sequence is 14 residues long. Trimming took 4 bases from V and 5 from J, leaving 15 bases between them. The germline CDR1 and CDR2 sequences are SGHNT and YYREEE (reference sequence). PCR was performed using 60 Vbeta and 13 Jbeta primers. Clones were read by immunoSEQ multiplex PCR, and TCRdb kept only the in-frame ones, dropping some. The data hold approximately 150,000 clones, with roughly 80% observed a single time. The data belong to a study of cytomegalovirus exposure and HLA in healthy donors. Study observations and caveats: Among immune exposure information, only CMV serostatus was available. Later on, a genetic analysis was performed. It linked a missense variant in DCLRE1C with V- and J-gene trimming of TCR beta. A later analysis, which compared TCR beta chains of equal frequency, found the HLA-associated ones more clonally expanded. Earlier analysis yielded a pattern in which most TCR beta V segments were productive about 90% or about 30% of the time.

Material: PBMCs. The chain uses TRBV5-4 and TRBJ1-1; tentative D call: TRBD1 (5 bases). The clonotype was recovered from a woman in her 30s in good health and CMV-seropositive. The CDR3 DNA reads TGTGCCAGCAGCCAGCAGGGAAGGGTGACTGAAGCTTTCTTT. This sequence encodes CASSQQGRVTEAFF. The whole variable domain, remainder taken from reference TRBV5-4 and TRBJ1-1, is ETGVTQSPTHLIKTRGQQVTLRCSSQSGHNTVSWYQQALGQGPQFIFQYYREEENGRGNFPPRFSGLQFPNYSSELNVNALELDDSALYLCASSQQGRVTEAFFGQGTRLTVV.